The entry below gives a single T cell receptor (beta chain) sequence along with its context. The antigen is unknown. The source of the sample is a study of T-cell memory formation after mild COVID-19. Across the study: There were largely donor-specific TCR clusters. Study-wide results and limits: Contracting CD4+ clones lay largely in CM and EM, with CD8+ ones residing in EMRA. Clones that contracted from day 15 to 85 were balanced CD4/CD8, while later expanders leaned CD4+.

TCRdb fed the 5' RACE reads into MiXCR, producing one record per CDR3 protein. The sample yields around 200,000 distinct CDR3 sequences, more than 9% seen once. Sequenced input: PBMCs or a T cell subset sorted from them (not recorded which). This clonotype was obtained from a man aged 18 to 29 who had mild COVID-19 (a few samples of this study predate the infection). Cell type and time point are not known.

CDR3 region: CASSSLGRQAYTQYF. The CDR3 coding sequence is TGTGCCAGCAGCTCGTTGGGAAGACAGGCCTATACGCAGTATTTT. The chain combines TRBV7-9 with TRBJ2-3, with D perhaps TRBD1 (6 bases). Germline V gives CDR1 SEHNR, CDR2 FQNEAQ (reference sequence). This CDR3 is 15 amino acids long. V lost 4 bases and J 7 bases, leaving 18 bases between the germline ends.